A single T cell receptor beta chain is shown here with its context. This clonotype appeared many times. Its antigen is not yet known. No base-level quality is on record; no much larger clone is a single base apart. From V the trimming removes 6 bases and from J it removes 4 bases, while the gene matches leave 7 bases of the junction unaccounted for. From a lookup of the germline V gene, CDR1 and CDR2 are LGHNT and FRNRAP. Spanning cysteine to phenylalanine, the CDR3 consists of 14 amino acids. Only CDR3 DNA is held: 42 bases, read in frame from base 1. Hyperthyroidism patients were aged 18 to 65 years and newly diagnosed, with disease duration of less than 2 months. Patients with uncontrolled infections, other autoimmune diseases, pregnancy or lactation were excluded. Diagnoses were based on clinical symptoms, serum thyroxine and TRAb, thyroid ultrasound and orbital computed tomography. Blood from progressor patients was collected at the time of first diagnosis with hyperthyroidism, before any ophthalmopathy symptoms had appeared. Ficoll-Paque density gradient centrifugation was used to isolate PBMCs from about 10 ml of fresh peripheral blood. Patients classed as progressors first received a Graves' hyperthyroidism diagnosis and then went on to develop ophthalmopathy during follow-up. Total RNA was extracted using Trizol reagent, and RNA quality was assessed on an Agilent 2100 Bioanalyzer.

This specimen belongs to a study of T cells in Graves' hyperthyroidism and ophthalmopathy (dated by TCRdb to between 2017 and 2020). Background on the whole study: Peripheral blood was sampled at the time of initial diagnosis, prior to any treatment. To identify TCR V-J signatures that set the groups apart, the researchers used a discovery cohort of about a hundred patients, made up of 40 to 45 with Graves' ophthalmopathy and some 60 with stable Graves' hyperthyroidism. An independent validation cohort of around 20 hyperthyroidism patients and 15 or so patients who later progressed to ophthalmopathy tested prospective prediction of ophthalmopathy. The roughly 91 discovery patients were randomly divided into training and test sets at a 7:3 ratio. Thyroid tissue and blood T-cell repertoires from several Graves' hyperthyroidism patients were also compared in the study. Following sampling, methimazole starting at 30 mg daily was given to hyperthyroidism patients, and high-dose intravenous methylprednisolone was given to ophthalmopathy patients. The paper describes TCR Vbeta CDR3 sequencing of 120 to 150 peripheral blood samples, made up of 40 to 45 ophthalmopathy patients, more than 70 hyperthyroidism patients and around 17 progressor patients.

Overall results and qualifications from the work: In validation, the model predicted progression to ophthalmopathy with 65% to 71% sensitivity and 72% to 75% specificity, a median of 6.5 months before onset. A model built on a 13 V-J signature distinguished ophthalmopathy from stable hyperthyroidism, reaching 87.88% sensitivity and under 84% specificity in cross-validation and 80%/75% in testing. No statistical method was used to fix the sample size in advance, and group allocation was not hidden from the investigators. Most expanded thyroid clonotypes (frequency above 0.001) were also found in blood, which suggests that blood repertoires may mirror thyroid immune responses.

The TCR beta CDR3 regions were amplified from the RNA transcripts. The first round of RT-PCR for the TCR CDR3 was performed with the HTBI primer set and the Qiagen OneStep RT-PCR kit. Libraries were constructed in a second round of multiplex PCR, after which size selection and purification were performed. The libraries were sequenced on an Illumina HiSeq2000 using paired-end 100 bp reads. As for how the authors treated the data: SOAPnuke was used to process the raw data, removing reads that contained adapters or uncalled bases, had a mean Phred below 15, or lacked an exact match to the constant primer or identifier. High-quality paired reads were merged with COPE v1.2.5, and unique nucleotide sequences were defined as clonotypes. MiTCR v1.1 was used to align the clonotypes against IMGT TRBV, TRBD and TRBJ reference segments. The analysis included only V-J combinations with a frequency above 0.0001, which together covered more than 99% of the repertoires. The TCS score was defined as the ratio of F50 (clonal expansion) to E x V (chaos), calculated using BLOSUM62-based TCRdist between CDR3 peptides within each V-J. Welch's t-statistics and random forest reduced 500 to 650 V-J features to roughly 13, which were used in a naive Bayes classifier (R e1071). TCRdb took the public reads, trimmed them with fastp at Q25, ran MiXCR for clone calling and kept in-frame beta chains. Merged by CDR3 protein, the rows form single entries marked with the most common genes and DNA. The V and J calls were not made by the authors but by TCRdb's processing. The table for this sample lists around 700,000 distinct CDR3 sequences; about 19% of them were counted only once. The ten largest clonotypes hold about a sixth of the sample.

In this chain, TRBV12-5 is recombined with TRBJ2-5; 8 central nucleotides agree with TRBD2. Sequenced input: blood. This receptor was identified in a woman aged 45-60 years with Graves' hyperthyroidism that later progressed to Graves' ophthalmopathy. The CDR3: CASGPLAGGETQYF. The DNA reads TGTGCTAGTGGACCCTTGGCGGGGGGAGAGACCCAGTACTTC.